The sample holds one count of the clone carrying this T cell receptor (beta chain). This sample is part of a study of CD8 T cells in Susac syndrome. Controls were drawn from healthy donors and were matched for age and sex. V lost 0 bases to trimming and J lost 3 bases; unmatched junction nucleotides: 5. CDR1 is SGHRS, CDR2 YFSETQ, per germline. The CDR3 is 16 residues long. Reverse transcription used about 0.45 to 1 ug RNA and random hexamers. One entry per CDR3 protein results from TCRdb running MiXCR on the immunoSEQ multiplex PCR reads. Of approximately 160,000 distinct CDR3 sequences in the sample, approximately 92% were seen once.

The chain has TRBV5-1 and TRBJ2-5; 10 bases agree with TRBD2. The source material was CD4+ T cells from PBMCs. This sequence originates from a human donor in good health. CDR3 in DNA: TGCGCCAGCAGCTTGGAGGCTAGCGGGGGTGAAGAGACCCAGTACTTC. Residues: CASSLEASGGEETQYF.